Sequencing of this T cell receptor (beta chain) was carried out in a study of cytomegalovirus exposure and HLA in healthy donors. Primers: 60 Vbeta forward and 13 Jbeta reverse. Only in-frame clones appear in the TCRdb table, and some are missing; sequencing was by immunoSEQ multiplex PCR. Of about 100,000 clones detected, 60% to 80% appear once; the ten largest clones hold approximately 6.3%. V shed 5 bases and J shed 6 bases, with 10 bases lying between them. The CDR3 covers 13 residues. Germline loops: CDR1 SGHVS, CDR2 FNYEAQ. The J gene is TRBJ2-2, the V gene TRBV7-6, with a weak D call TRBD1 (5 bases). The clonotype was recovered from a man aged 55-75 years in good health and CMV-seropositive. The sample comprised PBMCs. The CDR3 reads CASSRVGPGELFF. CDR3 coding DNA: TGTGCCAGCAGCCGGGTGGGGCCCGGGGAGCTGTTTTTT.